This T cell receptor beta chain is from a study of cytomegalovirus exposure and HLA in healthy donors. Study-level findings and limits: Earlier results showed most TCR beta V segments being productive about 87% or about 30% of the time. With high specificity and sensitivity, the classifier reportedly diagnosed cytomegalovirus status. Analysis was performed later, and it showed HLA-associated TCR beta chains to be more clonally expanded than equally common others. Most TCR sequences were uncommon, yet certain public TCRs appeared in many donors.

V lost 4 bases to trimming and J lost 4 bases; unmatched junction nucleotides: 8. Germline CDR1 is LNHDA and CDR2 is SQIVND (reference sequence). CDR3 length: 15 residues. As for this clone: Its antigen is not identified.

PCR primers comprised 60 Vbeta and 13 Jbeta primers. Profiled with immunoSEQ multiplex PCR; TCRdb holds only in-frame clones, not every one. The sample yields hundreds of thousands of clones, approximately 88% seen once. The sample taken for sequencing was PBMCs. The chain links TRBV19 to TRBJ2-7, with 9 positions matching TRBD1. The TCR originated in a boy aged 2 to 10 in good health and CMV-seronegative. The CDR3 sequence: CASSTYPGQGYEQYF. The CDR3 bases are TGTGCCAGTAGTACGTATCCGGGACAGGGTTACGAGCAGTACTTC.